What follows are 15 T cell receptor beta chains derived from one specimen sequenced in a study of blood T cell repertoires in COVID-19. Generated by immunoSEQ multiplex PCR, the TCRdb table keeps only in-frame clones and is missing some. The sample holds 60,000 to 75,000 clones, about 90% seen once. Sequencing input: peripheral blood. These TCRs come from a woman of 80 years or more with active COVID-19.

The chain is built from TRBV19 and TRBJ2-5, with 11 positions matching TRBD2. J gave up 4 bases and V 4 bases, and 2 bases lay outside the gene matches. Germline V lookup: CDR1 LNHDA, CDR2 SQIVND (reference sequence). The CDR3 is 14 amino acids. The DNA for the CDR3 is TGTGCCAGTAGTACTAGCGGGGGGCCAGAGACCCAGTACTTC. As protein: CASSTSGGPETQYF.

The chain is built from TRBV5-1 and TRBJ2-2; 9 bases are shared with TRBD1. The V gene end was trimmed by 3 bases and the J gene end by 5 bases; junction bases not matched to a gene: 5. The V gene's germline CDR1 is SGHRS and CDR2 YFSETQ. The CDR3 has 15 amino acids. Here the CDR3 reads CASSSGTGWTGELFF. CDR3 nucleotides: TGCGCCAGCAGCTCCGGGACAGGGTGGACCGGGGAGCTGTTTTTT.

This chain connects TRBV7-9 to TRBJ1-2; the match to TRBD1 covers 8 bases. Germline trimming cut 3 bases from V and 5 bases from J; bases unmatched to any gene: 2. CDR1 and CDR2 (germline): SEHNR, FQNEAQ (reference sequence). This CDR3 has 13 residues. The CDR3 region is CASSFRQGYGYTF. The CDR3 bases are TGTGCCAGCAGCTTCCGACAGGGGTATGGCTACACCTTC.

V and J are TRBV5-6 and TRBJ1-2, with 7 bases aligning to TRBD1. The CDR3 totals 14 residues. The trim removed 4 bases at V and 4 bases at J, leaving 7 bases unmatched. Germline-derived CDR1 and CDR2 are SGHDT and YYEEEE. The CDR3, as DNA: TGTGCCAGCAGCATGACAGGGCCCCCCTATGGCTACACCTTC. Amino acid sequence: CASSMTGPPYGYTF.

This rearrangement joins TRBV7-9 to TRBJ2-1, with no clear D. Germline-derived CDR1 and CDR2 are SEHNR and FQNEAQ (reference sequence). V lost 2 bases and J 8 bases, leaving 13 bases between the germline ends. The CDR3 sequence is 14 residues long. CDR3 protein: CASSLRYTLDEQFF. In DNA, the CDR3 is TGTGCCAGCAGCTTACGGTATACGCTGGATGAGCAGTTCTTC.

This clone was seen once. V gene TRBV28 combines with J gene TRBJ1-2; D is unclear. CDR1 is MDHEN, CDR2 SYDVKM, per germline. The CDR3 extends over 13 amino acids. With 2 bases removed from V and 4 bases from J, the gap between germline ends came to 8 bases. The CDR3 coding sequence is TGTGCCAGCAGTTTAGTTGCAGTCTATGGCTACACCTTC. Translation gives CASSLVAVYGYTF.

The chain's CDR3 is CASSEQRGINTEAFF. The DNA for the CDR3 is TGTGCCAGCAGTGAGCAAAGGGGAATCAACACTGAAGCTTTCTTT. This sequence joins TRBV2 and TRBJ1-1, with D maybe TRBD1 (5 bases). V shed 3 bases and J shed 2 bases, with 13 bases lying between them. The CDR3 loop spans 15 amino acids. The V gene's germline CDR1 is SNHLY and CDR2 FYNNEI.

CDR3 DNA sequence: TGTGCCAGCAGGCCGACGGGAGGGGCCAACGTCCTGACTTTC. This codes for CASRPTGGANVLTF. J is TRBJ2-6 and V is TRBV28; D possibly corresponds to TRBD2 (5 bases). V was trimmed by 6 bases and J by 4 bases, leaving 10 bases between them. Per germline, CDR1 MDHEN and CDR2 SYDVKM. The CDR3 loop spans 14 amino acids. Variable domain in full (rest from reference TRBV28 and TRBJ2-6): DVKVTQSSRYLVKRTGEKVFLECVQDMDHENMFWYRQDPGLGLRLIYFSYDVKMKEKGDIPEGYSVSREKKERFSLILESASTNQTSMYLCASRPTGGANVLTFGAGSRLTVL.

The genes are TRBV5-6 and TRBJ2-1; TRBD2 is a possible D gene (6 bases). V was clipped by 6 bases and J by 0 bases, with 13 bases between them. Germline CDR1 SGHDT, CDR2 YYEEEE. The CDR3 contains 15 residues. Written as DNA, the CDR3 is TGTGCCAGCAAACGGGCGGGGAGCTCCTACAATGAGCAGTTCTTC. Protein: CASKRAGSSYNEQFF.

V gene TRBV7-2 combines with J gene TRBJ2-7, with D possibly being TRBD2 (5 bases). This CDR3 spans 17 amino acids. From germline, CDR1 is SGHTA and CDR2 FQGNSA. Trimming cost V 5 bases and J 4 bases, with 24 bases left between them. CDR3 in amino acids: CASSREALSGYTYEQYF. The CDR3 region has the DNA TGTGCCAGCAGCCGCGAGGCCCTAAGCGGATACACTTACGAGCAGTACTTC.

The J gene is TRBJ2-7, the V gene TRBV27; 13 bases map to TRBD2. V dropped 5 bases and J dropped 3; count of bases not matched to a gene: 7. There are 16 residues in the CDR3. Germline CDR1 is MNHEY and CDR2 is SMNVEV (reference sequence). CDR3 nucleotide sequence: TGTGCCAGCAGTGCCACACTAGCGGGGGGGGTCTACGAGCAGTACTTC. It codes for CASSATLAGGVYEQYF.

This chain links TRBV20-1 with TRBJ2-2; 11 nucleotides align to TRBD2. V dropped 3 bases and J dropped 1; count of bases not matched to a gene: 7. Germline V gene data show CDR1 as DFQATT and CDR2 as SNEGSKA (reference sequence). This CDR3 spans 17 amino acids. The CDR3 is CSASKTSGARNTGELFF. The CDR3 DNA follows: TGCAGTGCTAGTAAGACTAGCGGGGCGCGGAACACCGGGGAGCTGTTTTTT.

The V call is TRBV2, the J call TRBJ1-1; tentative D call: TRBD1 (6 bases). The germline V gene has CDR1 SNHLY and CDR2 FYNNEI. The CDR3 contains 14 residues. The V and J ends lost 1 base and 6 bases respectively, with 12 bases between them. CDR3 in amino acids: CASSEGGGRPEAFF. As DNA, the CDR3 is TGTGCCAGCAGTGAAGGAGGGGGAAGGCCTGAAGCTTTCTTT.

The V and J genes are TRBV11-2 and TRBJ2-2, with 7 bases fitting TRBD1. The CDR3 has 14 residues. J was trimmed by 7 bases and V by 1 base; bases with no gene match: 3. Germline CDR1 and CDR2: SGHAT and FQNNGV. This CDR3 is CASSLGQGSGELFF. In DNA form, the CDR3 reads TGTGCCAGCAGCTTAGGACAGGGTAGCGGGGAGCTGTTTTTT.

Turning to this clone: Other DNA sequences in this specimen translate into the identical CDR3. This chain connects TRBV27 to TRBJ1-1, with D possibly being TRBD1 (6 bases). The CDR3 sequence is 14 residues long. V dropped 5 bases and J dropped 1 base, with 11 bases sitting between them. Germline loops: CDR1 MNHEY, CDR2 SMNVEV (reference sequence). The CDR3 here is CASSANRENTEAFF. The CDR3 DNA is TGTGCCAGCAGTGCGAACAGGGAGAACACTGAAGCTTTCTTT.